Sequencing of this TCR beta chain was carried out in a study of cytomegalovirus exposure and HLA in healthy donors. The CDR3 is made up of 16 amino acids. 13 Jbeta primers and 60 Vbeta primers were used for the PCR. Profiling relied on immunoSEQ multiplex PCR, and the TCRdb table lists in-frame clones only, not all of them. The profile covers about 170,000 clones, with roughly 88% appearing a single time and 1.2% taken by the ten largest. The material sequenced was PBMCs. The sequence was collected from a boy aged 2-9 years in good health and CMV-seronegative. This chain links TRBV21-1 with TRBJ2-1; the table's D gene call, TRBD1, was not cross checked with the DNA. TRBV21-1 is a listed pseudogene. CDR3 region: CASSKSGTGGDNEQFF. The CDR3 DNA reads TGTGCCAGCAGCAAATCAGGAACAGGGGGGGACAATGAGCAGTTCTTC.